The 28 T cell receptor beta chains below were found in one sample sequenced in a study of lymphopenia after photon versus proton radiotherapy. TCRdb's copy holds only in-frame clones and misses some; the assay was immunoSEQ multiplex PCR. This table holds 35,000 to 45,000 clones, around 83% found once. The specimen comprised peripheral blood, sampled from a patient treated with proton-based radiotherapy. The receptors shown here come from a woman aged 65 to 85 with pancreatic cancer.

This chain connects TRBV4-3 to TRBJ2-2; the D is unclear. V lost 0 bases to trimming and J lost 6 bases, with 14 bases between them. Germline CDR1 reads LGHNA; CDR2 reads YSLEER. The CDR3 contains 16 residues. The CDR3 nucleotides are TGCGCCAGCAGCCAAGAACGCGACCTGGGCGCCGGGGAGCTGTTTTTT. Amino acids: CASSQERDLGAGELFF.

The chain employs TRBV12-5 and TRBJ2-7; no definite D call. Per germline, CDR1 LGHNT and CDR2 FRNRAP. V was clipped by 6 bases and J by 3 bases, with 15 bases between them. The CDR3 covers 14 residues. This CDR3 is CASGPGRVGYEQYF. CDR3 bases: TGTGCTAGTGGCCCCGGACGGGTGGGCTACGAGCAGTACTTC.

The gene calls are TRBV5-6 and TRBJ1-3; maybe TRBD1 (6 bases). The V end lost 6 bases, the J end lost 0 bases, and 16 bases lay between the germline ends. Germline V gene sequence: CDR1 SGHDT, CDR2 YYEEEE. The CDR3 consists of 16 residues. DNA of the CDR3: TGTGCCAGCACCCCCTACAGGGAGCGCTCTGGAAACACCATATATTTT. Translating it yields CASTPYRERSGNTIYF.

The J gene is TRBJ1-5, the V gene TRBV5-6; 7 positions match TRBD1. This CDR3 spans 14 amino acids. The J segment lost 7 bases and the V segment lost 4 bases, leaving 8 bases of the junction unmatched. Germline V lookup: CDR1 SGHDT, CDR2 YYEEEE. DNA for the CDR3: TGTGCCAGCAGCCGAGACAGGGCCGGCCAGCCCCAGCATTTT. Encoded protein: CASSRDRAGQPQHF. Based on the CDR3 plus reference TRBV5-6 and TRBJ1-5, the full variable domain is DAGVTQSPTHLIKTRGQQVTLRCSPKSGHDTVSWYQQALGQGPQFIFQYYEEEERQRGNFPDRFSGHQFPNYSSELNVNALLLGDSALYLCASSRDRAGQPQHFGDGTRLSIL.

The chain carries TRBV5-4 and TRBJ2-1; D may be TRBD1 (6 bases). Trimming cost V 5 bases and J 7 bases, with 19 bases left between them. Germline values: CDR1 SGHNT, CDR2 YYREEE (reference sequence). The length of the CDR3 is 15 residues. CDR3 sequence: CASSQNGGAGNEQFF. In DNA form, the CDR3 reads TGTGCCAGCAGTCAGAATGGGGGCGCTGGGAATGAGCAGTTCTTC.

This chain uses TRBV9 with TRBJ1-3, with a weak D call TRBD1 (5 bases). Germline-derived CDR1 and CDR2 are SGDLS and YYNGEE. V was trimmed by 0 bases and J by 0 bases, leaving 7 bases between them. The CDR3 sequence is 15 residues long. DNA of the CDR3: TGTGCCAGCAGCGTAGGACAGACCTCTGGAAACACCATATATTTT. Protein: CASSVGQTSGNTIYF. The full variable domain, with the rest looked up from reference TRBV9 and TRBJ1-3, is DSGVTQTPKHLITATGQRVTLRCSPRSGDLSVYWYQQSLDQGLQFLIQYYNGEERAKGNILERFSAQQFPDLHSELNLSSLELGDSALYFCASSVGQTSGNTIYFGEGSWLTVV.

The chain uses TRBV18 and TRBJ1-5; perhaps TRBD1 as D (5 bases). Trimming left V 2 bases short and J 4 bases short, with 12 bases between. CDR3 length equals 15 residues. Germline CDR1 reads KGHSH; CDR2 reads LQKENI. CDR3 DNA: TGTGCCAGCTCACCATTGCTGGGGGAGAATCAGCCCCAGCATTTT. Its protein product is CASSPLLGENQPQHF.

This clone was counted between two and nine times. V is TRBV28 and J is TRBJ2-7, with D tentatively TRBD1 (6 bases). The CDR3 is 14 residues long. The germline V and J ends were trimmed by 7 bases and 2 bases, with 15 bases remaining between them. Germline V CDR1 and CDR2: MDHEN, SYDVKM. The CDR3 here is CASTLTGQPYEQYF. The CDR3 coding sequence is TGTGCCAGCACCTTAACAGGGCAACCCTACGAGCAGTACTTC.

V gene TRBV15 combines with J gene TRBJ2-4; 7 bases agree with TRBD1. The J segment lost 5 bases and the V segment lost 3 bases, leaving 7 bases of the junction unmatched. The CDR3 has 15 residues. CDR1 LNHNV and CDR2 YYDKDF come from the germline V gene (reference sequence). DNA of the CDR3: TGTGCCACCAGCAGGCCTGGGACAGATCAAAACATTCAGTACTTC. Translating it yields CATSRPGTDQNIQYF.

This chain connects TRBV23-1 to TRBJ1-2, with 12 bases fitting TRBD1. TRBV23-1 is classed as an ORF, of uncertain function. This CDR3 comprises 23 residues. Trimming cost V 8 bases and J 3 bases; bases outside gene matches: 31. CDR3 region: CASRIYRDRGRLDNSGLYYGYTF. The CDR3 region has the DNA TGCGCCAGCCGTATCTACCGGGACAGGGGGCGTTTGGATAATTCGGGCCTATACTATGGCTACACCTTC.

This clone showed up just a few times. The genes are TRBV30 and TRBJ1-2; D is undetermined. V was trimmed by 5 bases and J by 8 bases, leaving 12 bases between them. Germline V lookup: CDR1 GTSNPN, CDR2 SVGIG (reference sequence). The CDR3 contains 11 residues. This CDR3 reads CAWSPIGGYTF. CDR3 nucleotide sequence: TGTGCCTGGTCCCCCATTGGGGGCTACACCTTC.

This clone was seen just once. The chain employs TRBV19 and TRBJ1-4; D is uncertain. The V gene lost 2 bases and the J gene lost 0 bases, with 7 bases spanning the gap. Germline V gene data show CDR1 as LNHDA and CDR2 as SQIVND (reference sequence). The CDR3 totals 15 residues. CDR3: CASSISAPTNEKLFF. In DNA, the CDR3 is TGTGCCAGTAGTATATCGGCACCAACTAATGAAAAACTGTTTTTT.

The chain couples TRBV4-3 to TRBJ1-2; D is perhaps TRBD1 (6 bases). The germline V gene has CDR1 LGHNA and CDR2 YSLEER. V was clipped by 3 bases and J by 4 bases, with 12 bases between them. The CDR3 runs 14 residues. Here the CDR3 reads CASSQTTGPYGYTF. CDR3 coding DNA: TGCGCCAGCAGCCAGACGACAGGTCCCTATGGCTACACCTTC.

This clone appeared a single time. This chain links TRBV19 with TRBJ1-2; tentative D call: TRBD1 (5 bases). The ends were cut back, 7 bases at V and 0 bases at J, with 12 bases in the middle. CDR1 and CDR2 (germline): LNHDA, SQIVND (reference sequence). The CDR3 is 14 residues long. The CDR3 sequence: CASMGTAANYGYTF. The CDR3 nucleotides are TGTGCCAGTATGGGGACCGCGGCTAACTATGGCTACACCTTC.

The chain has TRBV6-5 and TRBJ1-1; D is possibly TRBD1 (5 bases). The germline gives CDR1 MNHEY, CDR2 SVGAGI. The V end lost 6 bases, the J end lost 1 base, and 18 bases lay between the germline ends. This CDR3 region has 16 residues. The CDR3 bases are TGTGCCAGCAGCTACCGTATGGGGGTGAGGAACACTGAAGCTTTCTTT. Its protein product is CASSYRMGVRNTEAFF.

The genes are TRBV5-1 and TRBJ1-4; weak D call: TRBD1 (6 bases). This CDR3 is 15 amino acids long. CDR1 SGHRS and CDR2 YFSETQ come from the germline V gene. With 4 bases removed from V and 5 bases from J, the gap between germline ends came to 15 bases. CDR3 bases: TGCGCCAGCAGCCCCACTGGGGGCGGGAATGAAAAACTGTTTTTT. This sequence encodes CASSPTGGGNEKLFF.

The chain has TRBV15 and TRBJ2-5; the D gene could be TRBD1 or TRBD2 (5 bases each). The CDR3 is made up of 16 amino acids. V shed 3 bases and J shed 5 bases, with 19 bases lying between them. Looked up from germline, CDR1 is LNHNV and CDR2 is YYDKDF (reference sequence). CDR3 region: CATSRERVQGDETQYF. The CDR3 nucleotides are TGTGCCACCAGCAGGGAGAGGGTGCAGGGAGATGAGACCCAGTACTTC.

The chain employs TRBV27 and TRBJ2-2, with 7 bases fitting TRBD1. Trimming took 3 bases from V and 1 from J; bases not matched to a gene: 2. The CDR3 contains 15 residues. Germline loops: CDR1 MNHEY, CDR2 SMNVEV (reference sequence). CDR3 protein: CASSFRQGNTGELFF. The CDR3 DNA is TGTGCCAGCAGTTTCCGACAGGGGAACACCGGGGAGCTGTTTTTT.

The chain carries TRBV7-2 and TRBJ2-7, with a possible D match to TRBD2 (6 bases). V was pared by 1 base and J by 3 bases, with 16 bases between. The CDR3 has 16 amino acids. Per the germline V gene, CDR1 is SGHTA and CDR2 is FQGNSA. The chain's CDR3 is CASSLVGGNLDYEQYF. The CDR3 DNA sequence: TGTGCCAGCAGCTTAGTAGGCGGGAACCTAGACTACGAGCAGTACTTC. The full variable domain, in which reference TRBV7-2 and TRBJ2-7 provide the parts outside the CDR3, is GAGVSQSPSNKVTEKGKDVELRCDPISGHTALYWYRQSLGQGLEFLIYFQGNSAPDKSGLPSDRFSAERTGGSVSTLTIQRTQQEDSAVYLCASSLVGGNLDYEQYFGPGTRLTVT.

The chain uses TRBV5-1 and TRBJ1-2; D gene ambiguous. Germline CDR1 is SGHRS and CDR2 is YFSETQ. This CDR3 contains 15 residues. Trimming shortened V by 7 bases and J by 1 base, and 17 bases separated the two germline ends. DNA of the CDR3: TGCGCCAGCGCTCTTGGGGTTGAGGTTAACTATGGCTACACCTTC. It translates to CASALGVEVNYGYTF.

This chain uses TRBV19 with TRBJ2-1; D is perhaps TRBD1 (6 bases). The CDR3 is 16 amino acids. Trimming took off 4 bases at V and 5 bases at J, with 18 bases between the two ends. Germline loops: CDR1 LNHDA, CDR2 SQIVND (reference sequence). CDR3 in amino acids: CASSKGMRGKNNEQFF. The CDR3 nucleotides are TGTGCCAGTAGTAAAGGAATGAGGGGGAAGAACAATGAGCAGTTCTTC.

The rearrangement links TRBV5-1 to TRBJ1-2, with D possibly being TRBD1 (6 bases). CDR1 and CDR2 (germline): SGHRS, YFSETQ. The ends were cut back, 5 bases at V and 3 bases at J, with 14 bases in the middle. The CDR3 has 14 amino acids. The CDR3 sequence: CASRATGTDYGYTF. The CDR3, as DNA: TGCGCCAGCAGGGCAACAGGGACGGACTATGGCTACACCTTC.

The rearrangement joins TRBV4-1 to TRBJ1-6, with TRBD1 matching 9 bases. V lost 0 bases to trimming and J lost 7 bases; unmatched junction nucleotides: 7. This CDR3 region has 17 residues. Germline values: CDR1 MGHRA, CDR2 YSYEKL. The chain's CDR3 is CASSQDGDRAPNSPLHF. The CDR3 nucleotides are TGCGCCAGCAGCCAAGATGGGGACAGGGCCCCAAATTCACCCCTCCACTTT.

This chain links TRBV28 with TRBJ2-7; D may be TRBD1 (6 bases). Germline-derived CDR1 and CDR2 are MDHEN and SYDVKM. Trimming stripped 8 bases from V and 4 bases from J, with 12 bases between. There are 12 residues in the CDR3. The CDR3 reads CASGQIGYEQYF. CDR3 nucleotide sequence: TGTGCCAGCGGACAGATTGGTTACGAGCAGTACTTC.

This clone was picked up one time. The chain employs TRBV7-8 and TRBJ2-7; 8 nucleotides agree with TRBD2. The V gene's germline CDR1 is SGHVS and CDR2 FQNEAQ. The CDR3 is made up of 12 amino acids. J lost 5 bases, V lost 6 bases, and 3 bases had no gene match. The CDR3 reads CASSTRGDEQYF. The CDR3 region has the DNA TGTGCCAGCAGTACGCGGGGGGACGAGCAGTACTTC.

The chain joins TRBV19 to TRBJ2-4; maybe TRBD2 (6 bases). Per the germline V gene, CDR1 is LNHDA and CDR2 is SQIVND (reference sequence). V was trimmed by 4 bases and J by 2 bases, leaving 12 bases between them. The CDR3 length is 15 residues. CDR3 nucleotides: TGTGCCAGTAGTACCTTACTAGCTACCAAAAACATTCAGTACTTC. Translation gives CASSTLLATKNIQYF.

The genes are TRBV7-9 and TRBJ2-4; perhaps TRBD1 as D (6 bases). This CDR3 is built from 13 residues. V dropped 5 bases and J dropped 3 bases, with 8 bases sitting between them. Germline V gene data show CDR1 as SEHNR and CDR2 as FQNEAQ (reference sequence). CDR3 protein: CASSPDSKNIQYF. The CDR3 region has the DNA TGTGCCAGCAGCCCGGACAGCAAAAACATTCAGTACTTC.

This clone was seen once. The rearrangement links TRBV27 to TRBJ1-1; no definite D call. This CDR3 region has 18 residues. Per the germline V gene, CDR1 is MNHEY and CDR2 is SMNVEV (reference sequence). V gave up 0 bases and J gave up 1 base, with 18 bases separating them. CDR3 in DNA: TGTGCCAGCAGTTTATCGCCGCACTCTCCCATCGGGAACACTGAAGCTTTCTTT. Its translation: CASSLSPHSPIGNTEAFF.